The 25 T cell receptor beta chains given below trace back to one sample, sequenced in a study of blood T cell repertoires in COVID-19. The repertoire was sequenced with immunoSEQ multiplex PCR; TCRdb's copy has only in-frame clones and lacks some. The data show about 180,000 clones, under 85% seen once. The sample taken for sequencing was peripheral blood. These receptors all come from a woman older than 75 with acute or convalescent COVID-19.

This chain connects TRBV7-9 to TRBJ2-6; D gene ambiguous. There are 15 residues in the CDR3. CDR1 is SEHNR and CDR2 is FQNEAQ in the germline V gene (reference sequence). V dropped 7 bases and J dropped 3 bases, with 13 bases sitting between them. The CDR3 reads CASNHFAGGANVLTF. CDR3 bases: TGTGCCAGCAACCACTTTGCTGGTGGGGCCAACGTCCTGACTTTC. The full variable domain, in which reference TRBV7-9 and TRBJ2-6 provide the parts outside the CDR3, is DTGVSQNPRHKITKRGQNVTFRCDPISEHNRLYWYRQTLGQGPEFLTYFQNEAQLEKSRLLSDRFSAERPKGSFSTLEIQRTEQGDSAMYLCASNHFAGGANVLTFGAGSRLTVL.

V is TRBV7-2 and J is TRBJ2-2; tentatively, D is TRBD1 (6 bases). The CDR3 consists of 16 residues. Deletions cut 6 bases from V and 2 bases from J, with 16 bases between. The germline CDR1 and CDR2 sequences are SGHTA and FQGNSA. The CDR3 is CASSALGRGNTGELFF. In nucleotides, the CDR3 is TGTGCCAGCAGTGCCCTGGGCAGGGGTAACACCGGGGAGCTGTTTTTT.

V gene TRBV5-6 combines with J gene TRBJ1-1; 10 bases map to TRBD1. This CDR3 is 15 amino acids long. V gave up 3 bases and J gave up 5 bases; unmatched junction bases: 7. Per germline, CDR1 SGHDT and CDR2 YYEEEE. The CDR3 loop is CASSSLRDRGTEAFF. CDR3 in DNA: TGTGCCAGCAGCTCTCTAAGGGACAGGGGAACTGAAGCTTTCTTT.

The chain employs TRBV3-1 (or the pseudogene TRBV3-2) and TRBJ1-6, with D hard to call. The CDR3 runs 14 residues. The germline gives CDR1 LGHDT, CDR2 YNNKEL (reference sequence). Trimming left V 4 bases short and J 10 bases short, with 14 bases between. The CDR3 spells CASSPGGQGSPLHF. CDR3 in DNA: TGTGCCAGCAGCCCTGGAGGGCAAGGATCACCCCTCCACTTT.

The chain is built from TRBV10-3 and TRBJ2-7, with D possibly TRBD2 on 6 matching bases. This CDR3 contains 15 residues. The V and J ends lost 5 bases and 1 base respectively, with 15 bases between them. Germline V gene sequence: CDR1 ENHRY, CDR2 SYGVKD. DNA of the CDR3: TGTGCCATCAGTCCCACTAGCTCGGGGTCCTACGAGCAGTACTTC. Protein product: CAISPTSSGSYEQYF.

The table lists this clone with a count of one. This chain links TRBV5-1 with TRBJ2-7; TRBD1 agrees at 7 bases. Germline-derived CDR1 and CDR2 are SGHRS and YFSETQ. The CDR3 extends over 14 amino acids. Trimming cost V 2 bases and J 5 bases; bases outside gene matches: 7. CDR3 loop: CASSLADRSNEQYF. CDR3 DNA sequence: TGCGCCAGCAGCTTAGCGGACAGGTCAAACGAGCAGTACTTC. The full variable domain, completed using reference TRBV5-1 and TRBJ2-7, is KAGVTQTPRYLIKTRGQQVTLSCSPISGHRSVSWYQQTPGQGLQFLFEYFSETQRNKGNFPGRFSGRQFSNSRSEMNVSTLELGDSALYLCASSLADRSNEQYFGPGTRLTVT.

In nucleotides, the CDR3 is TGTGCCAGCAGCTTAGATCCCGGGGGGGACAGCGAGCAGTTCTTC. It is translated as CASSLDPGGDSEQFF. The rearrangement links TRBV7-2 to TRBJ2-1; D perhaps matches TRBD2 (8 bases). This CDR3 comprises 15 residues. The germline V and J ends were trimmed by 1 base and 10 bases, with 17 bases remaining between them. Per germline, CDR1 SGHTA and CDR2 FQGNSA.

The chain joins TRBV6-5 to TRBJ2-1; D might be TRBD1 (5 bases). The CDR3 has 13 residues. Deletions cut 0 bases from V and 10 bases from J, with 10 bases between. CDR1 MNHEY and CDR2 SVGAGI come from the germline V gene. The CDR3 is CASSYSRTIEQFF. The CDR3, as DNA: TGTGCCAGCAGTTACTCCAGGACAATCGAGCAGTTCTTC.

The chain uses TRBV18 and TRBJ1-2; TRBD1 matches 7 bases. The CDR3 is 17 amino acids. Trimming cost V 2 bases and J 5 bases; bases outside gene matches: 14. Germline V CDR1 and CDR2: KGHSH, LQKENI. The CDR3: CASSPSFPGQRRYGYTF. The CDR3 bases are TGTGCCAGCTCACCAAGTTTTCCGGGACAGAGGCGTTATGGCTACACCTTC.

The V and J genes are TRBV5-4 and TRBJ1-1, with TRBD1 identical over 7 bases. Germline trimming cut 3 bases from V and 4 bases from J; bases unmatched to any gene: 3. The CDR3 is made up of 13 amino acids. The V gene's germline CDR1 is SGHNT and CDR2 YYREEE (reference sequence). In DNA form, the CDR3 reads TGTGCCAGCAGCTGGGACAGATTCACTGAAGCTTTCTTT. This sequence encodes CASSWDRFTEAFF.

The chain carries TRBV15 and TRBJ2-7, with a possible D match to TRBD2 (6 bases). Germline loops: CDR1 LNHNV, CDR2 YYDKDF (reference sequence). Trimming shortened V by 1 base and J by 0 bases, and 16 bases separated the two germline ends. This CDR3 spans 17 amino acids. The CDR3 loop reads CATSRGGVQGNSYEQYF. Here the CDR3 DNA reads TGTGCCACCAGCAGAGGGGGGGTACAAGGGAACTCCTACGAGCAGTACTTC. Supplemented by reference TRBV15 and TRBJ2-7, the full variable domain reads DAMVIQNPRYQVTQFGKPVTLSCSQTLNHNVMYWYQQKSSQAPKLLFHYYDKDFNNEADTPDNFQSRRPNTSFCFLDIRSPGLGDTAMYLCATSRGGVQGNSYEQYFGPGTRLTVT.

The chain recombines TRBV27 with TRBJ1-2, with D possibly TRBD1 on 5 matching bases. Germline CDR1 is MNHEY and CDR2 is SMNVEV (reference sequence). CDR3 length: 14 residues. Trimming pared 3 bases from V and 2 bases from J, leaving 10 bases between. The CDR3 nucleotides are TGTGCCAGCAGTTTTTCCAGGGCGAACTATGGCTACACCTTC. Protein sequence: CASSFSRANYGYTF.

The CDR3 DNA reads as TGTGCCAGCAGCTTAACGACAGGAGTTAATGGGGAGCAGTTCTTC. This gives the protein CASSLTTGVNGEQFF. The V and J genes are TRBV5-6 and TRBJ2-1, with D maybe TRBD1 (6 bases). CDR3 length: 15 residues. Trimming removed 2 bases at V and 10 bases at J, with 19 bases between. Germline-derived CDR1 and CDR2 are SGHDT and YYEEEE.

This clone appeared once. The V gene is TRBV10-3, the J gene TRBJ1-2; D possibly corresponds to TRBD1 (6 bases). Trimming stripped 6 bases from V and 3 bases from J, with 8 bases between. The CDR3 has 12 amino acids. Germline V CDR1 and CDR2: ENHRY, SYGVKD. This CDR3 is CAIRAGDYGYTF. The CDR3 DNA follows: TGTGCCATCAGGGCAGGGGACTATGGCTACACCTTC.

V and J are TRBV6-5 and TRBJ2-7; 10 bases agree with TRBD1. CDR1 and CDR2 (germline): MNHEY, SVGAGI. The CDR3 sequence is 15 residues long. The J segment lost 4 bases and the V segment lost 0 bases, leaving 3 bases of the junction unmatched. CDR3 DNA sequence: TGTGCCAGCAGTTACTCGATGGGACAGGGGTACGAGCAGTACTTC. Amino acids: CASSYSMGQGYEQYF.

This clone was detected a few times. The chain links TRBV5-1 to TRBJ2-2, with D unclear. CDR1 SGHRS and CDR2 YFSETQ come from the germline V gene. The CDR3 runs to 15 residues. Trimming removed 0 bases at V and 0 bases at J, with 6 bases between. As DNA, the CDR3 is TGCGCCAGCAGCTTGGGGTCAGCGAACACCGGGGAGCTGTTTTTT. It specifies CASSLGSANTGELFF.

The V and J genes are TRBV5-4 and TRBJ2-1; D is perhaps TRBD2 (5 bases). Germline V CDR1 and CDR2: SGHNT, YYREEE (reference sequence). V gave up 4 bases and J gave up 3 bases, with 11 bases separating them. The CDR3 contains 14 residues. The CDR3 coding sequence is TGTGCCAGCAGCGCCACCCGGGGCTACAATGAGCAGTTCTTC. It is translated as CASSATRGYNEQFF.

The chain's CDR3 is CASSLWTSGMGEQYF. DNA of the CDR3: TGTGCCAGCAGTTTATGGACTAGCGGGATGGGCGAGCAGTACTTC. This sequence joins TRBV27 and TRBJ2-7; 12 bases line up with TRBD2. In germline, CDR1 is MNHEY, CDR2 SMNVEV (reference sequence). Trimming removed 1 base from V and 6 bases from J; junction bases left unmatched: 4. The CDR3 contains 15 residues.

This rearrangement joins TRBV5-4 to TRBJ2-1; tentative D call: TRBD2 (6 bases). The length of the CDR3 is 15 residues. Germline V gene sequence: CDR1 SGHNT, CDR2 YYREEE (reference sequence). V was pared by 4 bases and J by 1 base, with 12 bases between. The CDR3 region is CASSRGGESYNEQFF. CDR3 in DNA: TGTGCCAGCAGCCGCGGCGGGGAATCCTACAATGAGCAGTTCTTC.

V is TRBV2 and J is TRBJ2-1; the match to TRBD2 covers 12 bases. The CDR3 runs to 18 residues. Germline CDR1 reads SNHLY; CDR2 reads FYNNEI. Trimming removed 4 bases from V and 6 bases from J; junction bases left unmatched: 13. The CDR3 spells CASSGGGLAGPPSNEQFF. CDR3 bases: TGTGCCAGCAGTGGGGGAGGACTAGCGGGACCTCCCTCCAATGAGCAGTTCTTC.

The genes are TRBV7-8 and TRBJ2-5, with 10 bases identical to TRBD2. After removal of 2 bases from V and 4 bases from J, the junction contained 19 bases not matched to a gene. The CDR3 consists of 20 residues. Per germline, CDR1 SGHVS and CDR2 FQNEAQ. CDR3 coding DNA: TGTGCCAGCAGCTTAAAACCCCTTGGGGCTAGCGGGAGTTTCTCAGAGACCCAGTACTTC. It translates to CASSLKPLGASGSFSETQYF.

The CDR3 region has the DNA TGTGCCAGCAGCTTTCTAGCGGCTAACACCGGGGAGCTGTTTTTT. Protein: CASSFLAANTGELFF. The rearrangement links TRBV7-9 to TRBJ2-2; 7 bases line up with TRBD2. Germline trimming cut 3 bases from V and 2 bases from J; bases unmatched to any gene: 3. Germline CDR1 SEHNR, CDR2 FQNEAQ (reference sequence). This CDR3 is built from 15 residues.

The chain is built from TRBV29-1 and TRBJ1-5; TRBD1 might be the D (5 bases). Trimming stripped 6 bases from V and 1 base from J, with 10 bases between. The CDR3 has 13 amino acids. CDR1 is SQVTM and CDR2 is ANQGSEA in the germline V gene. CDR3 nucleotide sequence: TGCAGCGTCAGGGAAGCCAGCAATCAGCCCCAGCATTTT. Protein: CSVREASNQPQHF.

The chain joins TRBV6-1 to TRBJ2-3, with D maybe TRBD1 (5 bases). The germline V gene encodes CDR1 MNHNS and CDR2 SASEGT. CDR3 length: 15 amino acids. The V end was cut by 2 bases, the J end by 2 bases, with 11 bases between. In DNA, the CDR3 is TGTGCCAGCAGTGAATTGACAGCATACACAGATACGCAGTATTTT. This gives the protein CASSELTAYTDTQYF.

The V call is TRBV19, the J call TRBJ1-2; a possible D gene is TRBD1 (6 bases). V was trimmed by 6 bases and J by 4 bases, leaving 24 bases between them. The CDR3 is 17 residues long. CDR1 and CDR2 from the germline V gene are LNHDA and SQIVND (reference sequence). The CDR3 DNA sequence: TGTGCCAGTAGCCACAGGGTACGAAAGATAATCGGCTATGGCTACACCTTC. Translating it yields CASSHRVRKIIGYGYTF.